Shown below are 27 T cell receptor beta chains from a single sample sequenced in a study of siplizumab effects on memory and regulatory T cells. Sequenced by immunoSEQ multiplex PCR; TCRdb stores in-frame clones only, minus some. The sample lists 85,000 to 130,000 clones, roughly 94% occurring once. The sample consisted of Tregs sorted from blood. Receptors originate from a human donor in good health.

The chain combines TRBV7-8 with TRBJ2-3; TRBD2 matches 8 bases. CDR1 is SGHVS, CDR2 FQNEAQ, per germline. The CDR3 spans 16 residues. V lost 1 base to trimming and J lost 1 base; unmatched junction nucleotides: 4. The CDR3 sequence: CASSLVVTSGTDTQYF. CDR3 coding DNA: TGTGCCAGCAGCTTAGTAGTGACTAGCGGCACAGATACGCAGTATTTT.

The DNA for the CDR3 is TGCGCCAGCAGCGCAGTACTAGCGGGAGGTAGGGAGACCCAGTACTTC. This codes for CASSAVLAGGRETQYF. This rearrangement joins TRBV10-2 to TRBJ2-5; 12 positions match TRBD2. Germline values: CDR1 WSHSY, CDR2 SAAADI. The CDR3 covers 16 residues. J gave up 5 bases and V 6 bases, and 10 bases lay outside the gene matches.

The V and J genes are TRBV6-5 and TRBJ2-1; 7 nucleotides match TRBD1. The germline V gene encodes CDR1 MNHEY and CDR2 SVGAGI. The CDR3 has 15 residues. V shed 6 bases and J 2 bases; nucleotides not matched to a gene: 7. The CDR3 sequence: CASSPLGQAYNEQFF. CDR3 nucleotides: TGTGCCAGCAGCCCACTCGGACAGGCCTACAATGAGCAGTTCTTC.

This chain connects TRBV7-8 to TRBJ1-4; D is possibly TRBD1 (5 bases). The CDR3 runs to 15 residues. Germline CDR1 is SGHVS and CDR2 is FQNEAQ. Trimming took off 5 bases at V and 10 bases at J, with 20 bases between the two ends. CDR3 in amino acids: CASSPATAGKGKLFF. Written as DNA, the CDR3 is TGTGCCAGCAGCCCCGCGACAGCTGGAAAAGGAAAACTGTTTTTT.

The genes are TRBV5-5 and TRBJ1-5, with 8 bases fitting TRBD1. The CDR3 spans 16 residues. The germline gives CDR1 SGHKS, CDR2 YYEKEE (reference sequence). J was trimmed by 6 bases and V by 1 base; bases with no gene match: 9. The CDR3 reads CASSLKGQGRTQPQHF. The CDR3 DNA follows: TGTGCCAGCAGCTTGAAAGGACAGGGAAGGACTCAGCCCCAGCATTTT.

The chain uses TRBV5-1 and TRBJ2-7; D not certain. V was pared by 0 bases and J by 2 bases, with 12 bases between. Germline V gene sequence: CDR1 SGHRS, CDR2 YFSETQ. This CDR3 contains 15 residues. In DNA form, the CDR3 reads TGCGCCAGCAGCTTGGAGGGAAACAGAGCCTACGAGCAGTACTTC. Translation gives CASSLEGNRAYEQYF. Full variable domain (missing parts from reference TRBV5-1 and TRBJ2-7): KAGVTQTPRYLIKTRGQQVTLSCSPISGHRSVSWYQQTPGQGLQFLFEYFSETQRNKGNFPGRFSGRQFSNSRSEMNVSTLELGDSALYLCASSLEGNRAYEQYFGPGTRLTVT.

Concerning this clone: Sequence at one end of the junction differs from germline and may be a read error. The chain employs TRBV7-7 and TRBJ2-1, with TRBD2 identical over 8 bases. Germline CDR1 SSHAT, CDR2 FNYEAQ (reference sequence). This CDR3 comprises 21 residues. The CDR3 spells CASSPRAAGGGRRGSYNEQFF. CDR3 nucleotides: TGTGCTAGCAGCCCTCGAGCCGCCGGGGGGGGGAGGAGAGGGTCCTACAATGAGCAGTTCTTC.

The chain links TRBV7-9 to TRBJ1-2, with unresolved D. Between the trimmed V and J ends, which lost 2 bases and 2 bases, there was a span of 15 bases. The CDR3 contains 16 residues. From germline, CDR1 is SEHNR and CDR2 FQNEAQ (reference sequence). CDR3 sequence: CASSLKGGQTNYGYTF. In DNA, the CDR3 is TGTGCCAGCAGCTTAAAAGGAGGTCAGACGAACTATGGCTACACCTTC.

V gene TRBV7-3 combines with J gene TRBJ2-1; D gene unclear. With 1 base removed from V and 2 bases from J, the gap between germline ends came to 9 bases. This CDR3 is built from 15 residues. Looked up from germline, CDR1 is SGHTA and CDR2 is FQGTGA. The DNA for the CDR3 is TGTGCCAGCAGCTTAAGTAGGGATCCCTACAATGAGCAGTTCTTC. Translated: CASSLSRDPYNEQFF.

The V call is TRBV2, the J call TRBJ2-3; 11 nucleotides match TRBD2. This CDR3 has 16 amino acids. V lost 4 bases and J lost 4; bases outside the gene matches: 7. Germline values: CDR1 SNHLY, CDR2 FYNNEI. DNA of the CDR3: TGTGCCAGCAGTGGTGGGGGGGGACTAGCGGCAGATACGCAGTATTTT. As protein: CASSGGGGLAADTQYF.

The chain couples TRBV9 to TRBJ2-7; D call uncertain. Trimming took off 3 bases at V and 5 bases at J, with 6 bases between the two ends. The CDR3 sequence is 11 residues long. Germline-derived CDR1 and CDR2 are SGDLS and YYNGEE. The CDR3 region is CASSATNEQYF. In DNA, the CDR3 is TGTGCCAGCAGCGCGACCAACGAGCAGTACTTC.

The chain joins TRBV27 to TRBJ2-2; D not resolved. V was clipped by 2 bases and J by 6 bases, with 16 bases between them. Germline values: CDR1 MNHEY, CDR2 SMNVEV (reference sequence). The CDR3 runs to 16 residues. The CDR3 here is CASSLELRAAPGELFF. The CDR3, as DNA: TGTGCCAGCAGTTTAGAGTTAAGGGCGGCTCCCGGGGAGCTGTTTTTT.

In this sample, this clone turned up once. This chain joins TRBV15 and TRBJ2-3; tentative D call: TRBD2 (6 bases). The CDR3 contains 16 residues. The V end was cut by 3 bases, the J end by 4 bases, with 17 bases between. In germline, CDR1 is LNHNV, CDR2 YYDKDF (reference sequence). CDR3 region: CATSSLVTGESDTQYF. In nucleotides, the CDR3 is TGTGCCACCAGCAGTCTAGTAACGGGAGAATCAGATACGCAGTATTTT.

V and J are TRBV9 and TRBJ2-1; TRBD2 is a possible D gene (5 bases). Germline lookup yields CDR1 SGDLS and CDR2 YYNGEE. The V end lost 0 bases, the J end lost 5 bases, and 18 bases lay between the germline ends. The CDR3 extends over 17 amino acids. The CDR3 nucleotides are TGTGCCAGCAGCGTAGATTTTCGGGTCATCGGGGACAATGAGCAGTTCTTC. Translation gives CASSVDFRVIGDNEQFF.

The rearrangement links TRBV2 to TRBJ2-5; D is unresolved. Germline CDR1 SNHLY, CDR2 FYNNEI. The germline V and J ends were trimmed by 11 bases and 0 bases, with 10 bases remaining between them. CDR3 size: 12 residues. CDR3 DNA sequence: TGTGCCGGAGAAAGGTACCAAGAGACCCAGTACTTC. Translated: CAGERYQETQYF.

The chain carries TRBV14 and TRBJ1-2; D remains unclear. The CDR3 is 14 amino acids. The V and J ends lost 4 bases and 4 bases respectively, with 13 bases between them. Germline V gene data show CDR1 as SGHDN and CDR2 as FVKESK. CDR3 coding DNA: TGTGCCAGCAGCCCCCCGGGAGGTGGCTATGGCTACACCTTC. It yields the protein CASSPPGGGYGYTF.

J is TRBJ2-2 and V is TRBV14; no clear D. Germline V gives CDR1 SGHDN, CDR2 FVKESK. The CDR3 is made up of 13 amino acids. V lost 0 bases and J 4 bases, leaving 3 bases between the germline ends. The CDR3 loop is CASSQEVTGELFF. CDR3 sequence (DNA): TGTGCCAGCAGCCAAGAAGTCACCGGGGAGCTGTTTTTT.

The rearrangement links TRBV7-6 to TRBJ2-2; D is unresolved. CDR1 SGHVS and CDR2 FNYEAQ come from the germline V gene. The CDR3 is 14 amino acids. V was clipped by 4 bases and J by 1 base, with 7 bases between them. Here the CDR3 reads CASSSQRNTGELFF. The CDR3 DNA is TGTGCCAGCAGCTCCCAGAGGAACACCGGGGAGCTGTTTTTT.

The rearrangement uses TRBV5-4 and TRBJ1-1; no definite D call. This CDR3 has 15 residues. Per the germline V gene, CDR1 is SGHNT and CDR2 is YYREEE (reference sequence). Trimming removed 0 bases from V and 1 base from J, with 10 bases in between. DNA of the CDR3: TGTGCCAGCAGCTTGGATCCGTCCCCGAACACTGAAGCTTTCTTT. Amino acid sequence: CASSLDPSPNTEAFF.

The genes are TRBV4-1 and TRBJ2-1; 7 nucleotides align to TRBD1. The germline V gene encodes CDR1 MGHRA and CDR2 YSYEKL. The CDR3 runs to 15 residues. V was pared by 4 bases and J by 12 bases, with 15 bases of the junction left unmatched. CDR3 sequence (DNA): TGCGCCAGCAGCCGCCAGGGGGTTAGGGAGTCTAGGCAGTTCTTC. It translates to CASSRQGVRESRQFF.

The chain links TRBV2 to TRBJ1-5, with 8 bases fitting TRBD1. Looked up from germline, CDR1 is SNHLY and CDR2 is FYNNEI. V dropped 6 bases and J dropped 1; count of bases not matched to a gene: 11. The CDR3 totals 17 residues. The CDR3, as DNA: TGTGCCAGCAGCTTCCGGGACAGGACATCGAGCAATCAGCCCCAGCATTTT. Residues: CASSFRDRTSSNQPQHF.

The chain carries TRBV28 and TRBJ2-1, with 8 positions matching TRBD2. The V segment lost 6 bases and the J segment 9 bases; nucleotides outside the gene matches: 16. The CDR3 covers 16 residues. Germline lookup yields CDR1 MDHEN and CDR2 SYDVKM. CDR3 amino acids: CASRTSGTRYGGEQFF. The CDR3 DNA is TGTGCCAGCAGAACATCCGGGACTAGGTATGGGGGTGAGCAGTTCTTC.

V usage is TRBV2 and J usage is TRBJ2-5; the D is unclear. The J call is doubtful: the DNA matches TRBJ2-7 better. The CDR3 length is 12 residues. CDR1 SNHLY and CDR2 FYNNEI come from the germline V gene. The CDR3 sequence is CASSEGEYEQYF. The DNA of the CDR3 is TGTGCCAGCAGTGAAGGGGAATACGAGCAGTACTTC.

The chain has TRBV7-9 and TRBJ2-1; TRBD1 is a possible D gene (5 bases). V lost 7 bases, J lost 9 bases, and 22 bases lay in between. The CDR3 totals 15 residues. CDR1 is SEHNR and CDR2 is FQNEAQ in the germline V gene (reference sequence). The CDR3 coding sequence is TGTGCCAGCACGTCTCGCAGGGTCAAGGTGGTTGAGCAGTTCTTC. Its translation is CASTSRRVKVVEQFF.

V and J are TRBV9 and TRBJ1-3, with 9 bases identical to TRBD1. The CDR3 extends over 19 amino acids. Germline trimming cut 4 bases from V and 1 base from J; bases unmatched to any gene: 15. Per germline, CDR1 SGDLS and CDR2 YYNGEE. CDR3 region: CASSPTGQGKVSSGNTIYF. The CDR3 DNA reads TGTGCCAGCAGCCCGACGGGACAGGGTAAGGTCTCTTCTGGAAACACCATATATTTT.

A few counts support this clone. The rearrangement links TRBV6-1 to TRBJ1-2; maybe TRBD1 (5 bases). This CDR3 spans 14 amino acids. The V gene lost 1 base and the J gene lost 4 bases, with 10 bases spanning the gap. Germline CDR1 reads MNHNS; CDR2 reads SASEGT. The CDR3 DNA sequence: TGTGCCAGCAGTGAAGTTACAGGACCCTATGGCTACACCTTC. This gives the protein CASSEVTGPYGYTF.

The chain is built from TRBV18 and TRBJ2-5; 11 bases map to TRBD2. CDR3 size: 14 residues. The trim removed 3 bases at V and 5 bases at J, leaving 2 bases unmatched. From germline, CDR1 is KGHSH and CDR2 LQKENI. The CDR3 sequence is CASSPRTSGETQYF. CDR3 bases: TGTGCCAGCTCACCTCGGACTAGCGGGGAGACCCAGTACTTC.